Below are 20 T cell receptor beta chains sequenced from a single sample in a study of blood T cell repertoires in COVID-19. Produced via immunoSEQ multiplex PCR; TCRdb's table is partial and in-frame only. The sample has around 95,000 clones; over 65% are singletons. The specimen was peripheral blood. These receptor sequences come from a human donor in a cohort sampled during active COVID-19.

The genes are TRBV2 and TRBJ1-2; 7 bases map to TRBD1. CDR1 is SNHLY, CDR2 FYNNEI, per germline. This CDR3 comprises 15 residues. V gave up 6 bases and J gave up 8 bases; unmatched junction bases: 15. CDR3: CASRAFRGIPIGYTF. CDR3 DNA sequence: TGTGCCAGCAGAGCCTTCAGGGGGATTCCTATCGGCTACACCTTC.

This clone was recorded a few times. V and J are TRBV5-1 and TRBJ2-5; 9 nucleotides align to TRBD1. The J segment lost 2 bases and the V segment lost 4 bases, leaving 3 bases of the junction unmatched. The CDR3 covers 14 residues. In germline, CDR1 is SGHRS, CDR2 YFSETQ. The CDR3 spells CASSLGQGQETQYF. The CDR3 region has the DNA TGCGCCAGCAGCCTAGGACAGGGGCAAGAGACCCAGTACTTC.

The chain couples TRBV5-1 to TRBJ2-1, with 8 bases aligning to TRBD2. Losses at the gene ends were 3 bases for V and 9 bases for J; bases not matched to a gene: 5. Germline CDR1 SGHRS, CDR2 YFSETQ. The CDR3 consists of 13 residues. The CDR3 region is CASSSGRGSEQFF. The CDR3 nucleotides are TGCGCCAGCAGCTCCGGGAGGGGGTCTGAGCAGTTCTTC.

The chain carries TRBV4-3 and TRBJ2-1, with 8 bases that match TRBD2. Germline values: CDR1 LGHNA, CDR2 YSLEER. The junction had 15 bases not matched to a gene; V was cut back by 0 bases and J by 2 bases. The CDR3 runs to 20 residues. The DNA of the CDR3 is TGCGCCAGCAGCCAAGATTTAGGTGGTCTAGCGGGCCAAACCTACAATGAGCAGTTCTTC. It yields the protein CASSQDLGGLAGQTYNEQFF.

The chain has TRBV19 and TRBJ1-4; 8 nucleotides line up with TRBD1. There are 14 residues in the CDR3. With 9 bases clipped from V and 6 bases from J, the junction kept 9 bases outside the gene matches. From germline, CDR1 is LNHDA and CDR2 SQIVND (reference sequence). The CDR3 is CASRPDRGYEKLFF. The DNA for the CDR3 is TGTGCCAGCAGGCCCGACAGGGGTTATGAAAAACTGTTTTTT. Looking up the rest from reference TRBV19 and TRBJ1-4 gives the full variable domain: DGGITQSPKYLFRKEGQNVTLSCEQNLNHDAMYWYRQDPGQGLRLIYYSQIVNDFQKGDIAEGYSVSREKKESFPLTVTSAQKNPTAFYLCASRPDRGYEKLFFGSGTQLSVL.

This clone turned up a few times. V usage is TRBV6-1 and J usage is TRBJ1-2; perhaps TRBD1 as D (5 bases). Germline loops: CDR1 MNHNS, CDR2 SASEGT. This CDR3 contains 14 residues. V was pared by 3 bases and J by 3 bases, with 11 bases between. The CDR3 protein is CASSDPWTYYGYTF. The DNA of the CDR3 is TGTGCCAGCAGTGATCCGTGGACATACTATGGCTACACCTTC.

The chain couples TRBV18 to TRBJ2-5, with 8 bases identical to TRBD2. CDR1 KGHSH and CDR2 LQKENI come from the germline V gene. The CDR3 loop spans 14 amino acids. After removal of 2 bases from V and 4 bases from J, the junction contained 3 bases not matched to a gene. This CDR3 reads CASSPTGGTETQYF. The DNA for the CDR3 is TGTGCCAGCTCACCAACGGGGGGGACAGAGACCCAGTACTTC.

V usage is TRBV12-5 and J usage is TRBJ2-5; TRBD1 matches 7 bases. Germline V gene data show CDR1 as LGHNT and CDR2 as FRNRAP. The CDR3 has 13 amino acids. Trimming at V came to 3 bases and at J to 5 bases, leaving 3 bases not matched to a gene. The CDR3 protein is CASGFSRGETQYF. Here the CDR3 DNA reads TGTGCTAGTGGTTTTTCCAGGGGGGAGACCCAGTACTTC.

The CDR3 reads CASSYSQNIIGELFF. The CDR3 nucleotides are TGTGCCAGCAGTTACTCCCAGAACATCATCGGGGAGCTGTTTTTT. J is TRBJ2-2 and V is TRBV6-5; D ambiguous. Germline CDR1 is MNHEY and CDR2 is SVGAGI. Between the trimmed V and J ends, which lost 0 bases and 7 bases, there was a span of 12 bases. This CDR3 has 15 amino acids.

The rearrangement links TRBV5-4 to TRBJ2-5; 9 bases agree with TRBD1. CDR3 length equals 17 residues. Looked up from germline, CDR1 is SGHNT and CDR2 is YYREEE (reference sequence). The ends lost 3 bases at V and 5 bases at J; junction bases unmatched: 14. Here the CDR3 DNA reads TGTGCCAGCAGCTCCCACCGCTCCGGACAGGGGTATGAGACCCAGTACTTC. Translated: CASSSHRSGQGYETQYF.

J is TRBJ1-2 and V is TRBV7-2, with D possibly being TRBD1 (6 bases). The germline V gene encodes CDR1 SGHTA and CDR2 FQGNSA. Trimming shortened V by 5 bases and J by 1 base, and 17 bases separated the two germline ends. The CDR3 spans 16 residues. The CDR3, as DNA: TGTGCCAGCAGCGCCAGCCGGGGGGCGAATAACTATGGCTACACCTTC. Its translation: CASSASRGANNYGYTF.

The gene calls are TRBV10-3 and TRBJ2-7; 14 nucleotides align to TRBD2. V shed 9 bases and J 5 bases; nucleotides not matched to a gene: 9. The CDR3 is 15 residues long. Germline lookup yields CDR1 ENHRY and CDR2 SYGVKD. The CDR3 coding sequence is TGTGCCATAAGACAACCGGGACTAGCGGGAGACGAGCAGTACTTC. Residues: CAIRQPGLAGDEQYF.

On this clone itself: Different DNA sequences within this sample yield the same CDR3. The chain uses TRBV13 and TRBJ2-3; 8 positions match TRBD2. Germline CDR1 is PRHDT and CDR2 is FYEKMQ (reference sequence). The J segment lost 4 bases and the V segment lost 7 bases, leaving 13 bases of the junction unmatched. There are 16 residues in the CDR3. In DNA, the CDR3 is TGTGCCAGCAAAACTCGGGGGGCCGGGGGGGCAGATACGCAGTATTTT. Amino acid sequence: CASKTRGAGGADTQYF.

The chain recombines TRBV19 with TRBJ1-5; TRBD1 is a possible D gene (6 bases). The germline V gene encodes CDR1 LNHDA and CDR2 SQIVND (reference sequence). The CDR3 sequence is 17 residues long. V was trimmed by 4 bases and J by 4 bases, leaving 20 bases between them. For the CDR3, the DNA is TGTGCCAGTAGTAAAACCTCAGGGGCGGTGGGAAATCAGCCCCAGCATTTT. Its protein product is CASSKTSGAVGNQPQHF.

This clone has just one count. This sequence joins TRBV5-1 and TRBJ2-5; no definite D call. The CDR3 has 14 amino acids. Trimming took 5 bases from V and 0 from J, leaving 11 bases between them. From germline, CDR1 is SGHRS and CDR2 YFSETQ. The CDR3 loop is CASRVDINQETQYF. Written as DNA, the CDR3 is TGCGCCAGCAGGGTCGACATAAACCAAGAGACCCAGTACTTC.

The gene calls are TRBV9 and TRBJ2-2; 7 positions match TRBD1. V lost 5 bases, J lost 2 bases, and 15 bases stayed unmatched. The germline gives CDR1 SGDLS, CDR2 YYNGEE. This CDR3 is 18 amino acids long. The DNA of the CDR3 is TGTGCCAGCAGTGAAAGTGGGGCAGGGGGTTTTAACACCGGGGAGCTGTTTTTT. Residues: CASSESGAGGFNTGELFF.

The V and J genes are TRBV11-2 and TRBJ1-3; D is undetermined. The CDR3 is 16 residues long. Germline CDR1 and CDR2: SGHAT and FQNNGV. The V and J ends lost 5 bases and 0 bases respectively, with 14 bases between them. For the CDR3, the DNA is TGTGCCAGCAGCCTAAGACCAGACTTCTCTGGAAACACCATATATTTT. Encoded protein: CASSLRPDFSGNTIYF.

V and J are TRBV29-1 and TRBJ1-5; D is undetermined. Per the germline V gene, CDR1 is SQVTM and CDR2 is ANQGSEA. V lost 4 bases to trimming and J lost 0 bases, with 10 bases between them. The CDR3 covers 14 residues. The CDR3 sequence: CSVAGGNSNQPQHF. The CDR3 DNA reads as TGCAGCGTTGCCGGAGGGAATAGCAATCAGCCCCAGCATTTT.

J is TRBJ1-1 and V is TRBV5-4, with 11 positions matching TRBD1. Germline lookup yields CDR1 SGHNT and CDR2 YYREEE (reference sequence). The CDR3 has 15 amino acids. V trimming: 3 bases; J trimming: 2 bases; junction bases outside the gene matches: 3. The CDR3 sequence: CASSWTGGFNTEAFF. The CDR3 DNA reads TGTGCCAGCAGCTGGACAGGGGGCTTCAACACTGAAGCTTTCTTT.

The genes are TRBV14 and TRBJ2-1, with a possible D match to TRBD1 (5 bases). The V end lost 1 base, the J end lost 13 bases, and 14 bases lay between the germline ends. CDR1 is SGHDN and CDR2 is FVKESK in the germline V gene. The CDR3 is 13 amino acids. In DNA form, the CDR3 reads TGTGCCAGCAGCCAAGGGAAAAGGGGCCTCCAGTTCTTC. This encodes CASSQGKRGLQFF. Full variable domain (remainder filled in from reference TRBV14 and TRBJ2-1): EAGVTQFPSHSVIEKGQTVTLRCDPISGHDNLYWYRRVMGKEIKFLLHFVKESKQDESGMPNNRFLAERTGGTYSTLKVQPAELEDSGVYFCASSQGKRGLQFFGPGTRLTVL.